Sequencing of this TCR beta chain was carried out in a study of T cells after yellow fever vaccination (dated by TCRdb to between 2018 and 2021). About the investigation overall: The SMART-Seq v4 Ultra Low Input RNA kit was used to prepare libraries from fractions with low cell numbers. Two healthy male donors, one aged 18 to 29 and one aged 30 to 39 years, were included in the cohort. To track T-cell clones before and after primary and booster YFV17D yellow fever vaccination, bulk TCR alpha and beta repertoires were sequenced longitudinally. Bulk PBMC replicates and cell subsets were isolated from blood drawn at multiple timepoints before and after both primary and secondary immunization. On the study overall, not on this receptor specifically: Because abundant contaminating clonotypes from the bulk population could be contained in FACS-sorted repertoires, computational filtering was required. Compared with the primary T-cell response, the secondary T-cell response was faster but weaker, reaching its peak on day 5 rather than on day 15. Only two donors were included in the study, so the extent to which the findings can be generalized is limited. Most clones expanded after primary vaccination (roughly 96% of CD4 and approximately 86% of CD8) were re-detected after the booster, suggesting that broad memory maintenance occurred. A small fraction of clonotypes appeared in both the CD4 and CD8 compartments, likely as a result of convergent recombination.

This clonotype was counted many times. Its antigen has not been determined. Per-nucleotide qualities are absent, and no much larger clonotype sits a single base away. From cysteine to phenylalanine, the CDR3 is 14 amino acids long. The read is trimmed to its CDR3 DNA, 42 bases read in frame from base 1. Via the germline V gene (reference sequence), CDR1 is MNHEY and CDR2 SMNVEV. Trimming takes 0 bases from V and 3 bases from J, and the germline ends sit 9 bases apart. Synthesis of TCR cDNA relied on 5'RACE template switching, a step that introduced a universal primer site along with unique molecular identifiers. cDNA synthesis was primed from both the TCR alpha and TCR beta constant segments. Two PCR steps were used to amplify libraries, with sample barcodes and sequencing adapters being added in the second step. Sequencing of the libraries was done on either Illumina HiSeq 2500 (2x100 bp) or NovaSeq (2x150 bp). In the source study's methods: MIGEC handled demultiplexing of reads and collapsing into UMI consensus sequences, while MiXCR performed V(D)J alignment. Clonotypes responding to the vaccine were identified with edgeR on replicate PBMC samples, with the criteria of FDR below 0.01 and a log2 fold change above 5 up to day 15. Bulk clonotypes were assigned CD4 or CD8 identity according to which sequenced CD4 or CD8 repertoire held them at higher abundance. Using fastp at Q25 and MiXCR, TCRdb reprocessed the public reads and kept productive beta chains. Entries that share a CDR3 protein sequence are merged under the most common genes and DNA. The V and J calls follow TCRdb's processing rather than the paper's. This sample has approximately 150,000 distinct CDR3 sequences in its table, and roughly 8.2% of those were observed once. Roughly 0.73% of the sample comes from the top ten.

This specimen's treatment or condition label, interpreted: live attenuated yellow fever vaccine strain. PBMCs were isolated from peripheral blood using a standard Ficoll-Paque protocol. CD4 and CD8 T-cell fractions were isolated with Dynabeads CD4 and CD8 positive selection kits. RNA was extracted with TriZol from bulk PBMCs, CD4 and CD8 fractions, and dextramer-positive and dextramer-negative fractions. Sample: CD4+ T cells sorted from PBMCs, taken 5 days after the yellow fever booster vaccination. The clonotype comes from a man in his thirties or forties who received the YFV17D yellow fever vaccine. This chain joins TRBV27 to TRBJ2-7; the D gene is possibly TRBD1, with 6 bases matching. The nucleotides are TGTGCCAGCAGTTTATCCACACAGGGCTACGAGCAGTACTTC. It specifies CASSLSTQGYEQYF.